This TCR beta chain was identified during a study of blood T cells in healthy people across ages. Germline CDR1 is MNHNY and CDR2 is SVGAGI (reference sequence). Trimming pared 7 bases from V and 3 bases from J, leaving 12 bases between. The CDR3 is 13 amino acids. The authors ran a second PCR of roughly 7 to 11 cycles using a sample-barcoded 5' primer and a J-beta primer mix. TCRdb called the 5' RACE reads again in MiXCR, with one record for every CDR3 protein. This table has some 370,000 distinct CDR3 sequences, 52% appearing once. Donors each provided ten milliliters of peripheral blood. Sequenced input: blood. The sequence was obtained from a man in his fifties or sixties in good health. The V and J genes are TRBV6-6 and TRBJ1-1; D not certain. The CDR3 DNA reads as TGTGCCAGCACCGACCCCGCGGACACTGAAGCTTTCTTT. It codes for CASTDPADTEAFF.